This T cell receptor beta chain was retrieved from a study of blood T cell repertoires in COVID-19 (TCRdb year 2020). Regarding the research as a whole: The collaborator samples originated in the United States, Italy and Spain and spanned the acute and convalescent phases of COVID-19. The sample metadata nearly always contained a de-identified subject ID, COVID-19 status, age in years and sex. The samples were drawn from two sources: the first 160 participants of the ongoing ImmuneRACE study, and 1,254 subjects contributed by 6 global collaborators. The repertoires were released in a freely available public database meant as a resource for research on the immune response to SARS-CoV-2. Where available, HLA class I and class II types were obtained from metadata supplied by the sample provider rather than from assay-based typing. The material from the prospective study consisted of cDNA or gDNA derived from T cells, B-cell-depleted T cells, or PBMCs. Subjects who had been exposed to COVID-19, were actively infected with it, or had recovered from it provided the deeply sampled blood TCRbeta repertoires that made up the dataset. The study at large found these results: Clinical and demographic metadata were provided uncurated, with the amount varying by source and participant.

V ends up 0 bases short and J 0 bases short, with an unmatched junction base count of 6. CDR1 SGDLS and CDR2 YYNGEE were looked up in the germline V gene. From cysteine to phenylalanine, the CDR3 is 17 amino acids long. The CDR3 DNA has 51 bases and is translated from base 1. Each collaborating institution followed its own protocols to collect whole blood in K2EDTA tubes. Collaborator samples were shipped for TCRbeta analysis as frozen whole blood, isolated PBMCs, or DNA extracted from either sample type. As for this clone: It has no known antigen specificity. Base qualities are missing; no much larger clone stands one base away.

The immunoSEQ Assay, a bias-controlled multiplex PCR, was used to amplify TCRbeta CDR3 regions from genomic DNA. The paper's data handling went like this. The number of nucleated cells in each sample was estimated from the amplification of reference gene primers within the assay. To quantify the absolute abundance of each unique TCRbeta CDR3 rearrangement, sequence reads were collapsed and filtered. Productive Simpson clonality was computed per sample as the square root of Simpson's diversity index over productive rearrangements. Sourced from immuneACCESS, this table was stored by TCRdb with only in-frame sequences that have V and J called. A share of the clones is absent; for the studies checked, an unresolved V gene accounts for under half, and the remainder has no known explanation. That table gives V, J and clone size, and the DNA gave D and trimming. A total of more than 95,000 clones appear in this sample, just under 85% of them only once. Approximately 3.5% of the sample rests with the top ten.

Sequencing was performed on peripheral blood. The sequence links TRBV9 to TRBJ1-3; TRBD1 fits 7 bases in the junction. The sequence was obtained from a woman aged 80 or over with active or convalescent COVID-19. CDR3 protein: CASSVATGDSSGNTIYF. The DNA is as follows: TGTGCCAGCAGCGTAGCTACGGGGGACAGCTCTGGAAACACCATATATTTT.